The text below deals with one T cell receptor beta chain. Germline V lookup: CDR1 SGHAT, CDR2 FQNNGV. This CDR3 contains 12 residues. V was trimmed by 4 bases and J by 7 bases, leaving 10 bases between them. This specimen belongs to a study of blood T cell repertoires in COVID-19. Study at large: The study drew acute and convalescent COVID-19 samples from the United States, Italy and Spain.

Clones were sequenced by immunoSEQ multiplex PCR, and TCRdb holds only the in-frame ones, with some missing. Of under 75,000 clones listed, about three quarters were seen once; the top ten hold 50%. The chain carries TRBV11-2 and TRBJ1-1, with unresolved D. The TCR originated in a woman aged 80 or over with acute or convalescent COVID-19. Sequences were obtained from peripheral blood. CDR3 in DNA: TGTGCCAGCAGCTACTCCGGGGTTGAAGCTTTCTTT. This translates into CASSYSGVEAFF.